Listed below are T cell receptor beta chains from one sample, sequenced in a study of blood T cell repertoires in COVID-19. The data were produced by immunoSEQ multiplex PCR, yet TCRdb's version contains in-frame clones alone and is incomplete. Here the sample spans about 300,000 clones, approximately 86% being singletons. The specimen sequenced was peripheral blood. The receptors shown here come from a man between 70 and 80 years old with acute or convalescent COVID-19. The CDR3 runs from the conserved cysteine through the conserved F or W. The order of the fields is V gene, J gene, D gene, CDR3 length, clone size, CDR3 DNA, CDR3 protein. A D gene is named only where the DNA matches it firmly. The size of a clone is reported for some rows only, either as once, few or many, or as a class for expanded clones.

TRBV3-1/TRBV3-2,TRBJ2-5,-,15,-,TGTGCCAGCAGCTTCCGGGGGGCCGTCCAAGAGACCCAGTACTTC,CASSFRGAVQETQYF
TRBV5-4,TRBJ2-1,-,15,-,TGTGCCAGCAGCTTATTAATACAGGCAAAGGGAGAGCAGTTCTTC,CASSLLIQAKGEQFF
TRBV29-1,TRBJ1-1,-,11,-,TGCAGCGTTAAGGGAGGCTCTGAAGCTTTCTTT,CSVKGGSEAFF
TRBV2,TRBJ2-3,TRBD2,16,-,TGTGCCAGCACCTACTGGACTAGCGGGAGTTCAGATACGCAGTATTTT,CASTYWTSGSSDTQYF
TRBV5-1,TRBJ2-5,-,15,-,TGCGCCAGCAGCTTGCAGGGTTTCCTTCAAGAGACCCAGTACTTC,CASSLQGFLQETQYF
TRBV4-3,TRBJ1-3,-,15,-,TGCGCCAGCAGCCGACAGGCTTTCGCTGGAAACACCATATATTTT,CASSRQAFAGNTIYF
TRBV12-3/TRBV12-4,TRBJ1-5,-,13,-,TGTGCCAGCAGTTTTGATCGGGGTCAGCCCCAGCATTTT,CASSFDRGQPQHF
TRBV5-3,TRBJ2-5,-,17,-,TGTGCCAGAAGCTTGGTCCTGACACCCAAGTACCAAGAGACCCAGTACTTC,CARSLVLTPKYQETQYF
TRBV7-2,TRBJ1-2,-,15,-,TGTGCCAGCAGCTTAGAGGTGGACACCTATTACGGCTACACCTTC,CASSLEVDTYYGYTF
TRBV27,TRBJ1-5,-,15,-,TGTGCCAGCAGTTCTGAGACCGAGTCCGGGCAGCCCCAGCATTTT,CASSSETESGQPQHF
TRBV7-2,TRBJ1-5,-,16,-,TGTGCCAGCAGCTTGTTGGCCCCTTATAGCAATCAGCCCCAGCATTTT,CASSLLAPYSNQPQHF
TRBV7-2,TRBJ1-3,TRBD1,15,-,TGTGCCAGCAGCTCGACAGGGCTCTCGGGAAACACCATATATTTT,CASSSTGLSGNTIYF
TRBV6-5,TRBJ2-5,-,11,once,TGTGCCAGGGCCCGCCAAGAGACCCAGTACTTC,CARARQETQYF
TRBV5-1,TRBJ2-7,TRBD1,13,once,TGCGCCAGCAGCTTGGTTCCAGGGGGCGAGCAGTACTTC,CASSLVPGGEQYF
TRBV29-1,TRBJ1-2,-,13,-,TGCAGCGTTGAGGCTGGATTTGGAGGAGGCTACACCTTC,CSVEAGFGGGYTF
TRBV7-2,TRBJ1-6,TRBD1,17,-,TGTGCCAGCAGCTTAGAAATCGGACAGGCCTATAATTCACCCCTCCACTTT,CASSLEIGQAYNSPLHF
TRBV11-2,TRBJ1-3,-,14,once,TGTGCCAGCAGCTTATCTAACTCTGGAAACACCATATATTTT,CASSLSNSGNTIYF
TRBV2,TRBJ1-5,TRBD1,15,-,TGTGCCAGCAGGGAGGACAGGGGGCTGGCTCAGCCCCAGCATTTT,CASREDRGLAQPQHF
TRBV4-2,TRBJ2-3,TRBD2,17,-,TGTGCCAGCAGCCGCGGGCTAGCGGGGGGGCTAGGAGATACGCAGTATTTT,CASSRGLAGGLGDTQYF
TRBV9,TRBJ1-3,TRBD1,17,-,TGTGCCAGCAGCGTAGCTCCCAGGGGGCGTACGGGAAACACCATATATTTT,CASSVAPRGRTGNTIYF
TRBV4-3,TRBJ1-6,-,15,-,TGCGCCAGCAGCCGAGCCGGGGGGTGGGATTCACCCCTCCACTTT,CASSRAGGWDSPLHF
TRBV4-1,TRBJ2-3,TRBD2,15,few,TGCGCCAGCAGCCAGAGACTAGCGGGCTCCGATACGCAGTATTTT,CASSQRLAGSDTQYF
TRBV2,TRBJ2-3,TRBD2,14,-,TGTGCCAGCAGTGGCGGGGGGGGCGGTCCTACGCAGTATTTT,CASSGGGGGPTQYF
TRBV28,TRBJ2-7,TRBD1,14,-,TGTGCCAGCACGAGACAGGGGATAACCTACGAGCAGTACTTC,CASTRQGITYEQYF
TRBV19,TRBJ2-5,-,13,-,TGTGCCAGTAGTATTGGCGGCCAAGAGACCCAGTACTTC,CASSIGGQETQYF
TRBV7-2,TRBJ2-7,TRBD2,16,-,TGTGCCAGCAGCTCCCAACGGACTAGCGGCCTCTACGAGCAGTACTTC,CASSSQRTSGLYEQYF
TRBV10-1,TRBJ2-7,TRBD1,14,few,TGCGCCAGCAGTGGCCCGGGACAGGGACGCGAGCAGTACTTC,CASSGPGQGREQYF
TRBV18,TRBJ2-7,TRBD2,17,few,TGTGCCAGCTCACCACGGCTAGCGGGAGGTAGCTCCTACGAGCAGTACTTC,CASSPRLAGGSSYEQYF
TRBV5-1,TRBJ1-3,-,17,-,TGCGCCAGCAGCCCTTCCGGGGGGGGCGTCTCTGGAAACACCATATATTTT,CASSPSGGGVSGNTIYF
TRBV5-1,TRBJ2-2,TRBD2,15,-,TGCGCCAGCAGCTCGGCGGGGGATAACACCGGGGAGCTGTTTTTT,CASSSAGDNTGELFF
TRBV10-2,TRBJ2-3,TRBD2,15,few,TGCGCCAGCAGTGAGGGCGGGAGCTCGAGAGATACGCAGTATTTT,CASSEGGSSRDTQYF
TRBV5-1,TRBJ1-4,-,15,-,TGCGCCAGCAGCCCCGGGACAAGCTATAATGAAAAACTGTTTTTT,CASSPGTSYNEKLFF
TRBV5-4,TRBJ2-7,TRBD1,14,-,TGTGCCAGCAGCAGACGGACAGGGGATGACGAGCAGTACTTC,CASSRRTGDDEQYF
TRBV7-3,TRBJ2-1,TRBD2,15,-,TGTGCCAGCAGCTTTCTAGCGGGGGTTAATAATGAGCAGTTCTTC,CASSFLAGVNNEQFF
TRBV18,TRBJ2-1,TRBD2,16,-,TGTGCCAGCTCACCACCTAGCGGGAGCTCCTACAATGAGCAGTTCTTC,CASSPPSGSSYNEQFF
TRBV6-1,TRBJ1-2,-,15,-,TGTGCCAGCAGTGAAGGAAACAGGGCCATCTATGGCTACACCTTC,CASSEGNRAIYGYTF
TRBV21-1,TRBJ1-5,-,15,-,TGTGCCAGCAGCAAACAAGGACAGGGCGGTCAGCCCCAGCATTTT,CASSKQGQGGQPQHF
TRBV12-2,TRBJ2-7,-,14,-,TGTGCAAGTCGCTTAGGGGACAGGGAATACGAGCAGTACTTC,CASRLGDREYEQYF
TRBV18,TRBJ1-1,-,18,few,TGTGCCAGCTCAACCTCCCTTATACAGGGAGACATGAACACTGAAGCTTTCTTT,CASSTSLIQGDMNTEAFF
TRBV10-3,TRBJ1-6,-,13,-,TGTGCCACCGGTCCGGACAGTTGGCTTCCCCTCCACTTT,CATGPDSWLPLHF
TRBV3-1/TRBV3-2,TRBJ2-7,TRBD2,15,-,TGTGCCAGCAGCGCGACTAGCGGGAGGCTCTACGAGCAGTACTTC,CASSATSGRLYEQYF
TRBV5-4,TRBJ2-3,-,14,-,TGTGCCACCAGTGAGGGTTGGAGCACAGATACGCAGTATTTT,CATSEGWSTDTQYF
TRBV7-3,TRBJ2-1,TRBD2,15,-,TGTGCCAGCAGCTTAAGCCCGGCTAGCGGTCATGAGCAGTTCTTC,CASSLSPASGHEQFF
TRBV3-1/TRBV3-2,TRBJ2-7,-,15,-,TGTGCCAGCAGCCAAGATCCGATAGGGGTCGGCGAGCAGTACTTC,CASSQDPIGVGEQYF
TRBV24-1,TRBJ2-1,TRBD2,18,-,TGTGCCACCAGTTCGTTCTCAGCGGGAGGGCCTAGGTACAATGAGCAGTTCTTC,CATSSFSAGGPRYNEQFF
TRBV19,TRBJ2-1,-,16,-,TGTGCCAGTAGTATAGTAACGCAGATTTCCTACAATGAGCAGTTCTTC,CASSIVTQISYNEQFF
TRBV3-1/TRBV3-2,TRBJ2-3,TRBD2,16,-,TGTGCCAGCAGCCAAGATTATCGGGGGGGCACCGATACGCAGTATTTT,CASSQDYRGGTDTQYF
TRBV7-6,TRBJ1-1,TRBD1,15,-,TGTGCCAGCAGCAGCGACAGGGCCCGCGGCACTGAAGCTTTCTTT,CASSSDRARGTEAFF
TRBV7-2,TRBJ2-1,-,13,-,TGTGCCAGCAGCTTGGGCTTTTACAATGAGCAGTTCTTC,CASSLGFYNEQFF
TRBV2,TRBJ2-3,-,12,-,TGTGCCAGCAATGCGTACGGTGATACGCAGTATTTT,CASNAYGDTQYF
TRBV7-9,TRBJ2-2,-,16,-,TGTGCCAGCAGCTTAGCTAGCGGAGTGAACACCGGGGAGCTGTTTTTT,CASSLASGVNTGELFF
TRBV5-5,TRBJ1-5,-,14,once,TGTGCCAGCAGCTTGGGAGGGACAATTCAGCCCCAGCATTTT,CASSLGGTIQPQHF
TRBV3-1/TRBV3-2,TRBJ1-6,TRBD1,14,-,TGTGCCAGTCGCAGGGGGTCTCATAATTCACCCCTCCACTTT,CASRRGSHNSPLHF